Listed here are 14 T cell receptor beta chains from one sample, sequenced in a study of molecular identifiers for immune sequencing clone quantification. TCRdb processed the PCR reads anew with MiXCR; each CDR3 protein has one entry. The sample lists some 94,000 distinct CDR3 sequences, approximately 23% occurring once. The sequenced material came from naive CD8+ T cells from blood, with Jurkat cell RNA spiked in. Subset given: FACS-sorted CD8+CD4-CCR7+CD45RA+ naive T cells. These TCRs come from a human donor in good health. Some libraries in this study had Jurkat cell RNA spiked in.

This clonotype was picked up one time. This may come from a read error, since a much larger clone is one base off. The chain joins TRBV7-9 to TRBJ2-7, with TRBD2 identical over 14 bases. The V and J ends lost 5 bases and 4 bases, in that order; junction bases with no gene match: 10. CDR3 length: 17 amino acids. CDR1 and CDR2 (germline): SEHNR, FQNEAQ (reference sequence). Written as DNA, the CDR3 is TGTGCCAGCAGCCCCCCGGGACTAGCGGGGGCGAATTACGAGCAGTACTTC. It is translated as CASSPPGLAGANYEQYF.

This chain links TRBV3-1 with TRBJ1-4; TRBD1 matches at 11 bases. CDR1 is LGHDT, CDR2 YNNKEL, per germline (reference sequence). Unmatched junction bases numbered 7, after V lost 0 bases and J lost 4 bases. The CDR3 is 18 residues long. CDR3 in amino acids: CASSQDWGQGGSNEKLFF. The CDR3, as DNA: TGTGCCAGCAGCCAAGATTGGGGACAGGGGGGAAGTAATGAAAAACTGTTTTTT.

This clonotype was seen more than once but under ten times. This chain links TRBV12-3 or TRBV12-4 with TRBJ1-5; no definite D call. The V gene lost 2 bases and the J gene lost 6 bases, with 8 bases spanning the gap. CDR3 length: 13 residues. CDR3 sequence reads: CASSLNLAQPQHF. The CDR3 bases are TGTGCCAGCAGTTTAAATTTAGCTCAGCCCCAGCATTTT.

Ten or more counts support this clonotype. The chain combines TRBV7-9 with TRBJ2-3; 9 bases are shared with TRBD1. Trimming removed 5 bases from V and 3 bases from J; junction bases left unmatched: 9. This CDR3 has 16 residues. Germline V lookup: CDR1 SEHNR, CDR2 FQNEAQ (reference sequence). CDR3 sequence reads: CASSPRPGTGTDTQYF. Written as DNA, the CDR3 is TGTGCCAGCAGCCCACGCCCGGGGACAGGGACAGATACGCAGTATTTT. Supplemented by reference TRBV7-9 and TRBJ2-3, the full variable domain reads DTGVSQNPRHKITKRGQNVTFRCDPISEHNRLYWYRQTLGQGPEFLTYFQNEAQLEKSRLLSDRFSAERPKGSFSTLEIQRTEQGDSAMYLCASSPRPGTGTDTQYFGPGTRLTVL.

The genes are TRBV2 and TRBJ1-5; D might be TRBD1 (5 bases). The CDR3 extends over 15 amino acids. Germline CDR1 SNHLY, CDR2 FYNNEI. V lost 2 bases, J lost 5 bases, and 13 bases lay in between. CDR3 bases: TGTGCCAGCAGTGAATCGGCAGGGAGGGATCAGCCCCAGCATTTT. Its protein is CASSESAGRDQPQHF.

This clonotype appeared many times. The rearrangement uses TRBV29-1 and TRBJ2-7; D is unclear. The V and J ends lost 4 bases and 0 bases respectively, with 10 bases between them. This CDR3 is 13 amino acids long. Germline V gene sequence: CDR1 SQVTM, CDR2 ANQGSEA. The CDR3 loop reads CSVGDKSSYEQYF. CDR3 in DNA: TGCAGCGTTGGAGACAAAAGCTCCTACGAGCAGTACTTC.

The chain recombines TRBV29-1 with TRBJ2-1; D not certain. V lost 2 bases and J 0 bases, leaving 8 bases between the germline ends. This CDR3 is built from 14 residues. CDR1 SQVTM and CDR2 ANQGSEA come from the germline V gene. This CDR3 is CSVELRSSYNEQFF. CDR3 nucleotides: TGCAGCGTTGAACTCCGAAGCTCCTACAATGAGCAGTTCTTC.

The table lists this clonotype with a few counts. Possible read error: a much larger clone is one base away. The V gene is TRBV7-6, the J gene TRBJ2-1; the D gene could be TRBD1 or TRBD2 (5 bases each). This CDR3 has 15 amino acids. Per germline, CDR1 SGHVS and CDR2 FNYEAQ. The CDR3 DNA is TGTGCCAGCAGCTTCGGGGCTAGCTCCTACAATGAGCAGATCTTC. Its translation: CASSFGASSYNEQIF.

In its sample, this clonotype was seen many times. The rearrangement joins TRBV20-1 to TRBJ2-3, with D perhaps matching TRBD1 (6 bases). The CDR3 loop spans 15 amino acids. Germline lookup yields CDR1 DFQATT and CDR2 SNEGSKA (reference sequence). V gave up 6 bases and J gave up 0 bases, with 16 bases separating them. CDR3 residues: CSASKVGASTDTQYF. Written as DNA, the CDR3 is TGCAGTGCCTCCAAAGTGGGGGCGAGCACAGATACGCAGTATTTT.

This clonotype occurred many times. The CDR3 DNA follows: TGTGCCAGCAGCTTAGATGGAGGGGAGGGCGAGCAGTACTTC. Amino acid sequence: CASSLDGGEGEQYF. V and J are TRBV7-3 and TRBJ2-7; 7 bases align to TRBD2. CDR1 is SGHTA, CDR2 FQGTGA, per germline. V lost 2 bases, J lost 6 bases, and 7 bases stayed unmatched. CDR3 length equals 14 residues.

To note about this clonotype: A read error may be the cause here, since a much bigger clone is one base away. Here the CDR3 reads CVSSQVPGGYYGYTF. The CDR3 DNA sequence: TGTGTCAGCAGCCAAGTTCCAGGGGGCTACTATGGCTACACCTTC. V and J are TRBV14 and TRBJ1-2, with 8 nucleotides matching TRBD1. The germline CDR1 and CDR2 sequences are SGHDN and FVKESK. The CDR3 has 15 amino acids.

This clonotype was counted at least ten times. The chain combines TRBV7-8 with TRBJ1-6; D is unclear. The CDR3 covers 14 residues. Deletions cut 5 bases from V and 7 bases from J, with 12 bases between. Per the germline V gene, CDR1 is SGHVS and CDR2 is FQNEAQ. CDR3 protein: CASSVDLTNSPLHF. In DNA, the CDR3 is TGTGCCAGCAGCGTGGACCTTACGAATTCACCCCTCCACTTT.

The chain carries TRBV6-5 and TRBJ1-2; 7 bases fit TRBD1. Trimming cost V 2 bases and J 6 bases; bases outside gene matches: 0. This CDR3 has 12 residues. Germline values: CDR1 MNHEY, CDR2 SVGAGI. CDR3 sequence reads: CASSYTGDGYTF. CDR3 sequence (DNA): TGTGCCAGCAGTTACACAGGGGATGGCTACACCTTC.

This sequence joins TRBV28 and TRBJ2-1; D is uncertain. Germline assignment: CDR1 MDHEN and CDR2 SYDVKM. Trimming took 2 bases from V and 3 from J, leaving 8 bases between them. The CDR3 has 14 amino acids. The chain's CDR3 is CASSLNGLYNEQFF. As DNA, the CDR3 is TGTGCCAGCAGTTTAAATGGGCTCTACAATGAGCAGTTCTTC.